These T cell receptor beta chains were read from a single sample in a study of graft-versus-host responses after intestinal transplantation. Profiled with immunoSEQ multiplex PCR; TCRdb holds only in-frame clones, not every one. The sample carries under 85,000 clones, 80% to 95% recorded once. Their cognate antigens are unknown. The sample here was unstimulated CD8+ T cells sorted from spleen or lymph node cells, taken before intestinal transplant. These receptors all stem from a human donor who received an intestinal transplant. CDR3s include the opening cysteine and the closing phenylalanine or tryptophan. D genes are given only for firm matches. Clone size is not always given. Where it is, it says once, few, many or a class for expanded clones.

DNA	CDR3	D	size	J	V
TGTGCCAGCAGCCCCGGGACAGGGGTTGAAGCTTTCTTT	CASSPGTGVEAFF	TRBD1	-	TRBJ1-1	TRBV27
TGTGCCAGCAGAGGACCGACAGGAGAAGCTTTCTTT	CASRGPTGEAFF	-	-	TRBJ1-1	TRBV2
TGCAGTGCCCCGGTCGGAAACACCATATATTTT	CSAPVGNTIYF	-	once	TRBJ1-3	TRBV20-1
TGTGCCAGCACCCAAACAGGCTCTGGAAACACCATATATTTT	CASTQTGSGNTIYF	-	once	TRBJ1-3	TRBV6-6
TGTGCCAGCAGTTTGGGGAGACTTAACACTGAAGCTTTCTTT	CASSLGRLNTEAFF	-	-	TRBJ1-1	TRBV6-5
TGTGCCGGCAGTCCCACACACAGGGAGTACGAGCAGTACTTC	CAGSPTHREYEQYF	-	-	TRBJ2-7	TRBV6-5
TGCGCCAGCAGTTTGGGGGGGCAGACGGCCGCGGGGGAGACCCAGTACTTC	CASSLGGQTAAGETQYF	-	-	TRBJ2-5	TRBV4-1
TGTGCCAGCAGCTTAGGTGACGGAAGACTCGAGCAGTACTTC	CASSLGDGRLEQYF	-	-	TRBJ2-7	TRBV7-9
TGTGCCGAGGAGGGGCCGTCTGGGGGCTACACCTTC	CAEEGPSGGYTF	-	-	TRBJ1-2	TRBV7-9
TGTGCCAGCACTCCCGGGACTACCGGCTACAATGAGCAGTTCTTC	CASTPGTTGYNEQFF	TRBD2	-	TRBJ2-1	TRBV6-1
TGTGCCAGCAGCGGAGACAGATCCAATGAAAAACTGTTTTTT	CASSGDRSNEKLFF	-	-	TRBJ1-4	TRBV11-2
TGCGCCAGCAGCCCCGGGACAGGGCCCATTGAAGCTTTCTTT	CASSPGTGPIEAFF	TRBD1	once	TRBJ1-1	TRBV5-1
TGCGCCAGCAGCTTAAAGGACAGACCTACCTACGAGCAGTACTTC	CASSLKDRPTYEQYF	-	once	TRBJ2-7	TRBV5-1
TGTGCCACCCACCTTGGGGGCCCGAGCTCCTACAATGAGCAGTTCTTC	CATHLGGPSSYNEQFF	-	-	TRBJ2-1	TRBV21-1
TGTGCTAGCAGCCAAGGGACAGGGGGGGCCTACGAGCAGTACTTC	CASSQGTGGAYEQYF	TRBD1	-	TRBJ2-7	TRBV7-7
TGCAGCGTTGTCGCACAGGGTGGTTACGAGCAGTACTTC	CSVVAQGGYEQYF	-	-	TRBJ2-7	TRBV29-1